This TCR beta chain comes out of a study of breast tumors, draining lymph nodes, adjacent tissues. In this sample, this clonotype turned up a few times. Its antigen remains unidentified. Study-wide results and limits: Compared with basal-like, luminal-like tumors shared significantly more repertoire with nontumor tissue. Tumor TCR diversity was below lymph nodes but above nontumor tissue.

Samples came from axillary lymph nodes draining the breast cancer. TCRdb reprocessed the multiplex PCR reads with MiXCR, giving one entry per CDR3 protein. The sample lists around 230,000 distinct CDR3 sequences, nearly 35% occurring once. V shed 2 bases, J shed 2 bases, and the junction held 9 bases outside the gene matches. CDR1 is SGHRS and CDR2 is YFSETQ in the germline V gene. The CDR3 is 17 residues long. Sequenced input: axillary lymph node tissue. This rearrangement joins TRBV5-1 to TRBJ2-3; 9 nucleotides align to TRBD2. The TCR sequence derives from a female donor with breast cancer. Some clones in this sample may be carry-over from other donors' samples. Here the CDR3 reads CASSLKTSGHPTDTQYF. CDR3 coding DNA: TGCGCCAGCAGCTTAAAGACTAGCGGCCACCCCACAGATACGCAGTATTTT.